The 28 T cell receptor beta chains below all came from one sample that was sequenced in a study of OX40 agonist ivuxolimab in advanced cancers. Clones were sequenced by immunoSEQ multiplex PCR, and TCRdb holds only the in-frame ones, with some missing. The sample carries about 86,000 clones, roughly nine tenths recorded once. The sample in question was CD4+ or CD8+ T cells sorted from blood, obtained in a trial of the OX40 agonist ivuxolimab. The receptors were gathered from an adult with an advanced solid tumor such as melanoma, head and neck, liver or kidney cancer.

V gene TRBV7-3 combines with J gene TRBJ1-3; no clear D gene. From germline, CDR1 is SGHTA and CDR2 FQGTGA. Trimming stripped 1 base from V and 3 bases from J, with 7 bases between. CDR3 length: 14 amino acids. CDR3 in DNA: TGTGCCAGCAGCTTAAGTGGGGTTGGAAACACCATATATTTT. It encodes CASSLSGVGNTIYF.

The V and J genes are TRBV6-4 and TRBJ2-1, with 9 bases fitting TRBD1. With V trimmed by 6 bases and J by 5 bases, 5 bases remained unmatched. Germline V gene data show CDR1 as MRHNA and CDR2 as SNTAGT. CDR3 length: 14 amino acids. CDR3 DNA sequence: TGTGCCAGCAGAGGGACAGGGTCGGACAATGAGCAGTTCTTC. Its translation is CASRGTGSDNEQFF.

The V gene is TRBV5-4, the J gene TRBJ1-3, with D perhaps matching TRBD1 (6 bases). There are 13 residues in the CDR3. V was clipped by 10 bases and J by 5 bases, with 16 bases between them. CDR1 is SGHNT, CDR2 YYREEE, per germline (reference sequence). The CDR3 sequence: CAAGTGARNTIYF. In DNA form, the CDR3 reads TGTGCCGCAGGGACGGGGGCGCGAAACACCATATATTTT.

V gene TRBV4-3 combines with J gene TRBJ2-3; D possibly uses TRBD1 or TRBD2 (7 bases each). In germline, CDR1 is LGHNA, CDR2 YSLEER. This CDR3 spans 16 amino acids. V gave up 0 bases and J gave up 4 bases, with 14 bases separating them. CDR3 DNA sequence: TGCGCCAGCAGCCAAGAAATGGCAGGGGGGGCAGATACGCAGTATTTT. Amino acids: CASSQEMAGGADTQYF.

The chain couples TRBV19 to TRBJ2-7; D uncertain. Germline lookup yields CDR1 LNHDA and CDR2 SQIVND (reference sequence). This CDR3 contains 15 residues. V was pared by 6 bases and J by 3 bases, with 18 bases between. The CDR3 region has the DNA TGTGCCAGTAGCCCTTCTAAGAATGGGGACTACGAGCAGTACTTC. Translated, it gives CASSPSKNGDYEQYF.

The V gene is TRBV18, the J gene TRBJ2-1; D is ambiguous. The V and J ends lost 4 bases and 6 bases respectively, with 4 bases between them. Germline values: CDR1 KGHSH, CDR2 LQKENI. The CDR3 loop spans 11 amino acids. The CDR3 DNA follows: TGTGCCAGCTCACTCAGCAATGAGCAGTTCTTC. As protein: CASSLSNEQFF.

This chain links TRBV30 with TRBJ1-6; possible D gene TRBD1, 5 bases. Per germline, CDR1 GTSNPN and CDR2 SVGIG (reference sequence). The CDR3 contains 14 residues. V was trimmed by 4 bases and J by 7 bases, leaving 14 bases between them. The CDR3 DNA sequence: TGTGCCTGGACCCCTGGGGGGTACAATTCACCCCTCCACTTT. This gives the protein CAWTPGGYNSPLHF.

This chain connects TRBV5-1 to TRBJ2-3; 7 bases align to TRBD1. CDR1 and CDR2 (germline): SGHRS, YFSETQ. The CDR3 is 15 amino acids. The V segment lost 5 bases and the J segment 0 bases; nucleotides outside the gene matches: 6. The CDR3 loop reads CASSFDRASTDTQYF. CDR3 in DNA: TGCGCCAGCAGTTTCGACAGGGCTAGCACAGATACGCAGTATTTT.

J is TRBJ1-2 and V is TRBV6-6; D is uncertain. Germline V gene data show CDR1 as MNHNY and CDR2 as SVGAGI (reference sequence). Trimming left V 0 bases short and J 14 bases short, with 13 bases between. The length of the CDR3 is 12 residues. DNA for the CDR3: TGTGCCAGCAGTTACTCGAAGGAGTTAGCGACCTTC. Its protein is CASSYSKELATF.

The chain couples TRBV5-1 to TRBJ2-1; 9 bases are shared with TRBD2. V was pared by 4 bases and J by 6 bases, with 8 bases of the junction left unmatched. The CDR3 is made up of 15 amino acids. Germline lookup yields CDR1 SGHRS and CDR2 YFSETQ. The CDR3 spells CASSPQAGGINEQFF. Here the CDR3 DNA reads TGCGCCAGCAGCCCCCAAGCGGGAGGAATCAATGAGCAGTTCTTC.

This rearrangement joins TRBV6-6 to TRBJ1-2; 11 nucleotides align to TRBD1. Germline V lookup: CDR1 MNHNY, CDR2 SVGAGI (reference sequence). CDR3 length: 14 residues. V trimming: 2 bases; J trimming: 8 bases; junction bases outside the gene matches: 4. The CDR3 nucleotides are TGTGCCAGCAGTTACCAGGACAGGGGGCACGGCTACACCTTC. Protein: CASSYQDRGHGYTF.

CDR3 bases: TGTGCCAGCAGCGTAGTGGCTAGCGGGAGCAATGAGCAGTTCTTC. Amino acid sequence: CASSVVASGSNEQFF. The chain carries TRBV9 and TRBJ2-1; TRBD2 aligns across 10 bases. This CDR3 has 15 amino acids. CDR1 is SGDLS, CDR2 YYNGEE, per germline. V was clipped by 0 bases and J by 6 bases; unmatched bases: 3.

The chain is built from TRBV5-1 and TRBJ2-1; 14 bases fit TRBD2. The CDR3 runs 19 residues. Germline assignment: CDR1 SGHRS and CDR2 YFSETQ. J lost 7 bases, V lost 4 bases, and 16 bases had no gene match. The CDR3 loop is CASSGQGLAGVGGNNEQFF. The DNA for the CDR3 is TGCGCCAGCAGCGGCCAGGGACTAGCGGGAGTCGGGGGGAATAATGAGCAGTTCTTC.

The chain employs TRBV5-1 and TRBJ2-2; TRBD1 matches at 10 bases. Germline CDR1 and CDR2: SGHRS and YFSETQ. The junction had 8 bases not matched to a gene; V was cut back by 1 base and J by 5 bases. The CDR3 totals 17 residues. The CDR3, as DNA: TGCGCCAGCAGCTTGAGCCCCGGGACAGGGGTAACCGGGGAGCTGTTTTTT. Amino acid sequence: CASSLSPGTGVTGELFF.

The chain joins TRBV5-1 to TRBJ1-6; 10 bases map to TRBD1. This CDR3 comprises 15 residues. Germline V gene lookup returns CDR1 SGHRS and CDR2 YFSETQ. V shed 2 bases, J shed 8 bases, and the junction held 4 bases outside the gene matches. The CDR3 bases are TGCGCCAGCAGCTTAGACAGGGGGCTTCATTCACCCCTCCACTTT. Translation gives CASSLDRGLHSPLHF.

V usage is TRBV30 and J usage is TRBJ2-5, with a tentative D call TRBD1 (6 bases). This CDR3 is built from 11 residues. Germline lookup yields CDR1 GTSNPN and CDR2 SVGIG (reference sequence). Between the trimmed V and J ends, which lost 2 bases and 12 bases, there was a span of 13 bases. CDR3 sequence: CAWSPDRNKYF. The DNA for the CDR3 is TGTGCCTGGAGTCCGGACAGAAACAAGTACTTC.

The J gene is TRBJ1-5, the V gene TRBV6-6; the D is unclear. The CDR3 is 14 amino acids. Trimming took off 11 bases at V and 0 bases at J, with 14 bases between the two ends. From germline, CDR1 is MNHNY and CDR2 SVGAGI (reference sequence). CDR3 sequence reads: CAAAVDYSNQPQHF. CDR3 DNA sequence: TGTGCCGCTGCTGTCGATTATAGCAATCAGCCCCAGCATTTT.

This clone has just a few counts. The chain employs TRBV28 and TRBJ1-1; D possibly corresponds to TRBD1 (6 bases). This CDR3 has 15 amino acids. The V end was cut by 8 bases, the J end by 5 bases, with 21 bases between. Germline-derived CDR1 and CDR2 are MDHEN and SYDVKM. CDR3 DNA: TGTGCCAGCGGGGCGTGGGGAAGGGGGAGGACTGAAGCTTTCTTT. This gives the protein CASGAWGRGRTEAFF. The variable domain in full, with the rest retrieved from reference TRBV28 and TRBJ1-1, is DVKVTQSSRYLVKRTGEKVFLECVQDMDHENMFWYRQDPGLGLRLIYFSYDVKMKEKGDIPEGYSVSREKKERFSLILESASTNQTSMYLCASGAWGRGRTEAFFGQGTRLTVV.

The gene calls are TRBV30 and TRBJ2-7, with 7 bases aligning to TRBD2. Germline V CDR1 and CDR2: GTSNPN, SVGIG (reference sequence). The CDR3 sequence is 15 residues long. Losses at the gene ends were 3 bases for V and 0 bases for J; bases not matched to a gene: 8. CDR3 sequence (DNA): TGTGCCTGGAGGAGAACTAGCGATAGCTCCTACGAGCAGTACTTC. The encoded protein is CAWRRTSDSSYEQYF.

The chain joins TRBV19 to TRBJ1-1, with 8 positions matching TRBD1. The J segment lost 3 bases and the V segment lost 4 bases, leaving 4 bases of the junction unmatched. This CDR3 region has 14 residues. Germline-derived CDR1 and CDR2 are LNHDA and SQIVND (reference sequence). The CDR3 bases are TGTGCCAGTAGTACCGGACAGGGACACACTGAAGCTTTCTTT. This translates into CASSTGQGHTEAFF. The complete variable domain, with remaining parts taken from reference TRBV19 and TRBJ1-1, reads DGGITQSPKYLFRKEGQNVTLSCEQNLNHDAMYWYRQDPGQGLRLIYYSQIVNDFQKGDIAEGYSVSREKKESFPLTVTSAQKNPTAFYLCASSTGQGHTEAFFGQGTRLTVV.

This sequence joins TRBV18 and TRBJ2-7; weak D call: TRBD2 (6 bases). Germline-derived CDR1 and CDR2 are KGHSH and LQKENI. The CDR3 loop spans 14 amino acids. V lost 0 bases and J 6 bases, leaving 12 bases between the germline ends. CDR3 DNA: TGTGCCAGCTCACCACCGTCGGGGGTCTCCGAGCAGTACTTC. This sequence encodes CASSPPSGVSEQYF.

The chain employs TRBV7-9 and TRBJ1-4, with D unclear. Germline V gene lookup returns CDR1 SEHNR and CDR2 FQNEAQ (reference sequence). The CDR3 sequence is 14 residues long. Trimming cost V 2 bases and J 3 bases, with 7 bases left between them. For the CDR3, the DNA is TGTGCCAGCAGCTTAAGGTCTGCTAATGAAAAACTGTTTTTT. It encodes CASSLRSANEKLFF.

In the case of this clone: One end of the junction does not line up with germline, which may come from a read error. This chain joins TRBV11-2 and TRBJ1-4, with TRBD1 matching 10 bases. Germline CDR1 and CDR2: SGHAT and FQNNGV. This CDR3 is 16 amino acids long. This CDR3 reads CASSPGQGLGNEKLFF. CDR3 sequence (DNA): TGTGCCAGCAGCCCGGGACAGGGGCTGGGTAATGAAAAGCTGTTTTTT.

This clone has just a few counts. The sample has other DNA sequences that encode this CDR3 too. The V and J genes are TRBV6-5 and TRBJ2-7; TRBD1 matches 7 bases. This CDR3 has 15 residues. Germline assignment: CDR1 MNHEY and CDR2 SVGAGI. Unmatched junction bases numbered 2, after V lost 0 bases and J lost 0 bases. The DNA of the CDR3 is TGTGCCAGCAGTTACTCCAGGGACAGCTCCTACGAGCAGTACTTC. It encodes CASSYSRDSSYEQYF.

The genes are TRBV7-3 and TRBJ2-3; D ambiguous. V shed 2 bases and J shed 8 bases, with 14 bases lying between them. This CDR3 has 14 residues. The germline V gene encodes CDR1 SGHTA and CDR2 FQGTGA. Here the CDR3 reads CASSLGVGRGTQYF. The CDR3 nucleotides read TGTGCCAGCAGCTTAGGGGTAGGGCGAGGTACGCAGTATTTT.

The rearrangement uses TRBV6-1 and TRBJ2-7; 8 bases agree with TRBD1. The germline V gene has CDR1 MNHNS and CDR2 SASEGT. The CDR3 runs 12 residues. J gave up 7 bases and V 6 bases, and 5 bases lay outside the gene matches. The CDR3 spells CASRDRVGEQYF. The DNA for the CDR3 is TGTGCCAGCAGGGACAGGGTTGGGGAGCAGTACTTC.

The J gene is TRBJ2-7, the V gene TRBV7-9; tentative D call: TRBD2 (5 bases). CDR1 and CDR2 from the germline V gene are SEHNR and FQNEAQ (reference sequence). Trimming removed 6 bases at V and 2 bases at J, with 8 bases between. The CDR3 has 12 residues. The CDR3 spells CASRGAAYEQYF. CDR3 DNA: TGTGCCAGCAGGGGAGCAGCCTACGAGCAGTACTTC.

V usage is TRBV4-3 and J usage is TRBJ1-2, with D possibly TRBD1 on 6 matching bases. V was pared by 0 bases and J by 4 bases, with 15 bases between. Germline lookup yields CDR1 LGHNA and CDR2 YSLEER. The CDR3 is 16 amino acids. As DNA, the CDR3 is TGCGCCAGCAGCCAAGAGCTCGGGGGGCGCGGCTATGGCTACACCTTC. Protein: CASSQELGGRGYGYTF.